Below, one TCR beta chain is given with its context. Both 60 Vbeta primers and 13 Jbeta primers went into the PCR. The repertoire was sequenced with immunoSEQ multiplex PCR; TCRdb's copy has only in-frame clones and lacks some. The repertoire has 100,000 to 150,000 clones, roughly 77% of them found once; the top ten carry about 1.8%. The entry originates in a study of cytomegalovirus exposure and HLA in healthy donors. V shed 3 bases, J shed 5 bases, and the junction held 5 bases outside the gene matches. The CDR3 is 14 residues long. Germline V gives CDR1 SGHAT, CDR2 FQNNGV. The TCR sequence derives from a man between 18 and 29 years old in good health and CMV-seronegative. The chain combines TRBV11-2 with TRBJ2-5; TRBD2 agrees at 8 bases. Specimen: PBMCs. The CDR3 DNA is TGTGCCAGCAGCTTTAGCGGGGCGGGGGAGACCCAGTACTTC. Encoded protein: CASSFSGAGETQYF.